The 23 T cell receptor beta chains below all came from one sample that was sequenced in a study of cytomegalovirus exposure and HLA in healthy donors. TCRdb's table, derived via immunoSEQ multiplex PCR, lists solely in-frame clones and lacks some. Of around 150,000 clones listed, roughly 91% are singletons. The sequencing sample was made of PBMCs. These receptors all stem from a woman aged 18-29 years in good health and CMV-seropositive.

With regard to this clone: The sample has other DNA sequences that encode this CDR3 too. The CDR3 DNA follows: TGTGCCAGCAGTTTAACGGCTAGCGGATCCTACGAGCAGTACTTC. Translating it yields CASSLTASGSYEQYF. The V call is TRBV28, the J call TRBJ2-7; TRBD2 agrees at 7 bases. There are 15 residues in the CDR3. V lost 2 bases and J lost 1; bases outside the gene matches: 5. CDR1 and CDR2 from the germline V gene are MDHEN and SYDVKM.

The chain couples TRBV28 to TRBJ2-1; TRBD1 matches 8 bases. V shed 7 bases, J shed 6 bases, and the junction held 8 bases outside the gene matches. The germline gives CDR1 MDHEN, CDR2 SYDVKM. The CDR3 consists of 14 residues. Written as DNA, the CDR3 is TGTGCCAGCATAACGGGACAGGCCGTCAATGAGCAGTTCTTC. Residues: CASITGQAVNEQFF.

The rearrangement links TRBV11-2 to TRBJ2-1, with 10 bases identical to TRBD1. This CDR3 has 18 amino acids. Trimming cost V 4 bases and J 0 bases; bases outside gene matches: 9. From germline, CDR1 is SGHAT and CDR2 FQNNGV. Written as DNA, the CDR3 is TGTGCCAGCAGCTCCAGGACAGGGGGATATAGCTCCTACAATGAGCAGTTCTTC. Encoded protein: CASSSRTGGYSSYNEQFF.

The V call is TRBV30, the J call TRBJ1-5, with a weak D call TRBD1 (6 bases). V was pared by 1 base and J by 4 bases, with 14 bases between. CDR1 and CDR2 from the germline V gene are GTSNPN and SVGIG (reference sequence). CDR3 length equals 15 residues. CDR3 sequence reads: CAWSAQRTENQPQHF. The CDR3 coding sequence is TGTGCCTGGAGTGCACAAAGGACAGAGAATCAGCCCCAGCATTTT.

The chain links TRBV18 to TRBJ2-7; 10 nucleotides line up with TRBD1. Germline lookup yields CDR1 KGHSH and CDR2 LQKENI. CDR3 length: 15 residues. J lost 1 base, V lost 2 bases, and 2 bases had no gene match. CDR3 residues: CASSPEDRGSYEQYF. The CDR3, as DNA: TGTGCCAGCTCACCAGAGGACAGGGGGTCCTACGAGCAGTACTTC.

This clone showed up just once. Here the CDR3 reads CASSLGSGGNYGYTF. The CDR3 DNA sequence: TGTGCCAGCAGCTTAGGGTCAGGGGGAAACTATGGCTACACCTTC. This chain uses TRBV7-2 with TRBJ1-2, with TRBD1 identical over 7 bases. V lost 1 base, J lost 2 bases, and 4 bases stayed unmatched. The CDR3 totals 15 residues. Germline V lookup: CDR1 SGHTA, CDR2 FQGNSA.

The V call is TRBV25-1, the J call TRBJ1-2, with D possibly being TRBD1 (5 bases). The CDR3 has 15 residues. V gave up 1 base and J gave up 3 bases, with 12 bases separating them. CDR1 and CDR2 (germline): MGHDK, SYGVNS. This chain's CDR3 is CASSESGGVYYGYTF. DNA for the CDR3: TGTGCCAGCAGTGAATCGGGGGGTGTCTACTATGGCTACACCTTC.

CDR3 protein: CASSLELAGTDTQYF. In DNA, the CDR3 is TGCGCCAGCAGCTTGGAGCTAGCGGGCACAGATACGCAGTATTTT. V is TRBV5-1 and J is TRBJ2-3, with TRBD2 identical over 7 bases. The CDR3 runs to 15 residues. J was trimmed by 1 base and V by 0 bases; bases with no gene match: 2. In germline, CDR1 is SGHRS, CDR2 YFSETQ.

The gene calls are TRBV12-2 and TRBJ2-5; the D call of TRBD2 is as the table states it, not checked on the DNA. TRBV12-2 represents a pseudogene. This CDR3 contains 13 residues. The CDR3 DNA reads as TGTGCAAGTCGTCGGAGGCTGGAGGAGACCCAGTACTTC. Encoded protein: CASRRRLEETQYF.

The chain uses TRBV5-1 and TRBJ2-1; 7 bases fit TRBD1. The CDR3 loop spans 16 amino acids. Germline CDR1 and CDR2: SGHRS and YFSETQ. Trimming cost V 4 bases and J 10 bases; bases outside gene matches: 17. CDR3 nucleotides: TGCGCCAGCAGCCCCCCTACAGGGGCCACCGTCTGGGAGCAGTTCTTC. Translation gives CASSPPTGATVWEQFF.

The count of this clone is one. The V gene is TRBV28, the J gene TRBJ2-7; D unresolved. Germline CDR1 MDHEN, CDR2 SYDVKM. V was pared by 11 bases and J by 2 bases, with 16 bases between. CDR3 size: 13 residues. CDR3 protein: CARREEAAYEQYF. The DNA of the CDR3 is TGTGCCCGAAGAGAAGAGGCCGCCTACGAGCAGTACTTC.

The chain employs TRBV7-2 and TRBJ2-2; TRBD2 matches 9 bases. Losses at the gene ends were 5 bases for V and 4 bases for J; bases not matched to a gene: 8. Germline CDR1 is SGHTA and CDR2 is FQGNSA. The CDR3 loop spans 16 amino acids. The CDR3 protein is CASSLPLTSGTGELFF. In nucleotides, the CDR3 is TGTGCCAGCAGCCTACCATTGACTAGCGGCACCGGGGAGCTGTTTTTT.

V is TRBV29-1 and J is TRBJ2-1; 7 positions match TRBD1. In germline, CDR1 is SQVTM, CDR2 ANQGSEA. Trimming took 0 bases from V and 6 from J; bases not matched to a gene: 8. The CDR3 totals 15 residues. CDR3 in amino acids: CSVEEPLAGGNEQFF. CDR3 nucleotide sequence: TGCAGCGTTGAAGAGCCGCTGGCAGGGGGCAATGAGCAGTTCTTC.

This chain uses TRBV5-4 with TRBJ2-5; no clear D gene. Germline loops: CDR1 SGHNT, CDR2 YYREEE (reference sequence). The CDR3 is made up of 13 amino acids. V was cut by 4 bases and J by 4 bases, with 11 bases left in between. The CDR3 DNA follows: TGTGCCAGCAGCCTAGGTGTAGGAGAGACCCAGTACTTC. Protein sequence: CASSLGVGETQYF.

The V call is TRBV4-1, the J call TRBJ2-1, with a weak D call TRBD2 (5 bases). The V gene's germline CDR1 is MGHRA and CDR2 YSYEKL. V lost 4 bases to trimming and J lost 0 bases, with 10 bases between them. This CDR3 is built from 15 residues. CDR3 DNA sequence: TGCGCCAGCAGCCTGGTGGGGAGCTCCTACAATGAGCAGTTCTTC. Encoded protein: CASSLVGSSYNEQFF.

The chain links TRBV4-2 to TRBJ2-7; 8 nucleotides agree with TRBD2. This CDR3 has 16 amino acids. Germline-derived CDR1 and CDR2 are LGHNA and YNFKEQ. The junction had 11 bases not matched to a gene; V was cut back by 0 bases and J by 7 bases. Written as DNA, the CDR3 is TGTGCCAGCAGCCAAGAGAGAAGGCTAGCGGGTGGGGAGCAGTACTTC. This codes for CASSQERRLAGGEQYF.

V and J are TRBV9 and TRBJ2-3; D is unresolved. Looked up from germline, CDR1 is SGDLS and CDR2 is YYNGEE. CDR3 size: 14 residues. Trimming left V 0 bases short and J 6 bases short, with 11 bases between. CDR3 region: CASSVDSYLDTQYF. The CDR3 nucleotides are TGTGCCAGCAGCGTAGATTCGTATCTGGATACGCAGTATTTT.

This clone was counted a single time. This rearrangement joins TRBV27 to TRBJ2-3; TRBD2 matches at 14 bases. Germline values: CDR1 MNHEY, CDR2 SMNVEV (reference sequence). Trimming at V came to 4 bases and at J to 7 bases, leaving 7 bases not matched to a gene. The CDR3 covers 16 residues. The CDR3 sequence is CASSSWTSGRLYTQYF. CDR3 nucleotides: TGTGCCAGCAGTTCCTGGACTAGCGGGAGGCTGTATACGCAGTATTTT.

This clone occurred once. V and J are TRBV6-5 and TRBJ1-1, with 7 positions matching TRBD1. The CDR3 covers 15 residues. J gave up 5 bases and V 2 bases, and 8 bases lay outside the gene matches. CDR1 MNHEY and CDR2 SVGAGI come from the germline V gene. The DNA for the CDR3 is TGTGCCAGCAGTTACGGCGTAAGGGGGCTGACTGAAGCTTTCTTT. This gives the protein CASSYGVRGLTEAFF.

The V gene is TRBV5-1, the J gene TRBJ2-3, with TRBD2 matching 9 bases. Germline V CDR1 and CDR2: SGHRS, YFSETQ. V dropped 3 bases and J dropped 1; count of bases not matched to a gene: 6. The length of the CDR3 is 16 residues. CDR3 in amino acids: CASSSLLAGGTDTQYF. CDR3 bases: TGCGCCAGCAGCTCACTTTTAGCGGGGGGCACAGATACGCAGTATTTT.

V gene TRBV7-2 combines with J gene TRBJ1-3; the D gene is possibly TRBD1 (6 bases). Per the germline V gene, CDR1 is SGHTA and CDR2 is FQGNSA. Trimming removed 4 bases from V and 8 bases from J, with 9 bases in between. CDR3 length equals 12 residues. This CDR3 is CASSSQGDTIYF. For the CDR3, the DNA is TGTGCCAGCAGCTCACAGGGAGACACCATATATTTT.

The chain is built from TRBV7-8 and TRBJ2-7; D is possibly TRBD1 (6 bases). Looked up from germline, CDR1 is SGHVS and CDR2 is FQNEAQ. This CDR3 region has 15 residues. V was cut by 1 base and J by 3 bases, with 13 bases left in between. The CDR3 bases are TGTGCCAGCAGCTTAGGAACAGGGCGAGTCTACGAGCAGTACTTC. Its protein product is CASSLGTGRVYEQYF.

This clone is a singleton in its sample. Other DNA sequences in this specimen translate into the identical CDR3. The CDR3 sequence: CSAISSYEQYF. The CDR3 nucleotides are TGCAGTGCGATCAGCTCCTACGAGCAGTACTTC. The chain employs TRBV20-1 and TRBJ2-7; no firm D call. Germline V CDR1 and CDR2: DFQATT, SNEGSKA (reference sequence). The CDR3 spans 11 residues. Trimming stripped 6 bases from V and 0 bases from J, with 6 bases between.